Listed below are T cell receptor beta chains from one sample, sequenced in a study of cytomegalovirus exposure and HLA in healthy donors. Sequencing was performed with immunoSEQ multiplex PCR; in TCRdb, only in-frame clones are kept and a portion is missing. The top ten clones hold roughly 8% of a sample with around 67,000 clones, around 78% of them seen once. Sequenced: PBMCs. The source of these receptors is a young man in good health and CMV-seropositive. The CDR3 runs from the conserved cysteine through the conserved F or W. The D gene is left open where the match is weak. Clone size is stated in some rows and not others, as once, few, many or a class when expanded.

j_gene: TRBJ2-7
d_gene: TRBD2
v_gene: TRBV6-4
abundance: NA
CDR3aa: CASSDSVPLAGDSCYEQYF
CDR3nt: TGTGCCAGCAGTGACTCTGTTCCACTAGCGGGGGATTCCTGCTACGAGCAGTACTTC

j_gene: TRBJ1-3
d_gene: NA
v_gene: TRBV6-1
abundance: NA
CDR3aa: CASSEGGVYTIYF
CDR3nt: TGTGCCAGCAGTGAGGGAGGGGTATACACCATATATTTT

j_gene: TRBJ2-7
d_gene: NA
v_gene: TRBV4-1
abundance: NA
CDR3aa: CASSQAHPSYEQYF
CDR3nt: TGCGCCAGCAGCCAGGCCCATCCTTCCTACGAGCAGTACTTC

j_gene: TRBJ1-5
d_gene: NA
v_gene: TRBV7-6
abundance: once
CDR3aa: CASSLDQGNQPQHF
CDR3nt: TGTGCCAGCAGCCTAGACCAGGGCAATCAGCCCCAGCATTTT

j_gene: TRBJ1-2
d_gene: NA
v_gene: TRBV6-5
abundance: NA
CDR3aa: CASSYSSRAGYGYTF
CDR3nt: TGTGCCAGCAGTTACTCGAGCAGGGCCGGTTATGGCTACACCTTC

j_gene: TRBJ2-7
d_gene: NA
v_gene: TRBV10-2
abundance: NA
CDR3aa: CASGDRHSYEQYF
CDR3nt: TGCGCCAGCGGAGACAGGCACTCCTACGAGCAGTACTTC

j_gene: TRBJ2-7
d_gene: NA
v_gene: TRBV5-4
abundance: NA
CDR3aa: CASSLFYGTDSLYEQYF
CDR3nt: TGTGCCAGCAGCTTATTCTATGGGACTGACTCCCTCTACGAGCAGTACTTC

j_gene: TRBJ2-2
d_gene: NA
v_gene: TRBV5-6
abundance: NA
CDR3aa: CASSLTRVDFTGELFF
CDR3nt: TGTGCCAGCAGCTTAACCAGGGTAGATTTCACCGGGGAGCTGTTTTTT

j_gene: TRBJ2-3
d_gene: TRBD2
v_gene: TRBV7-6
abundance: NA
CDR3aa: CASSPRTGLAADTQYF
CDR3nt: TGTGCCAGCAGCCCCCGGACGGGGCTAGCGGCGGATACGCAGTATTTT

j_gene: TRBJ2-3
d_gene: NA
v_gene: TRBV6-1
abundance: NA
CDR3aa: CASSEAQGGTDTQYF
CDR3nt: TGTGCCAGCAGTGAAGCACAGGGCGGCACAGATACGCAGTATTTT

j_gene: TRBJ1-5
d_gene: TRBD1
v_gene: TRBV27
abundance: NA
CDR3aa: CASSLGQGGSQPQHF
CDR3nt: TGTGCCAGCAGTTTGGGACAGGGGGGGAGTCAGCCCCAGCATTTT

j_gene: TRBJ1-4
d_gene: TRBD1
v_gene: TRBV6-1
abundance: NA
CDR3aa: CASSEDRGEKLFF
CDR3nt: TGTGCCAGCAGTGAAGACAGGGGTGAAAAACTGTTTTTT

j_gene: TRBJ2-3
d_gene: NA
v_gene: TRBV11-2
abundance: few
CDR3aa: CASTFPRADTQYF
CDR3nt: TGTGCCAGCACCTTCCCGAGGGCAGATACGCAGTATTTT

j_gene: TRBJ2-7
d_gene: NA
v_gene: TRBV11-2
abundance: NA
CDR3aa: CASSLGTDYEQYF
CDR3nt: TGTGCCAGCAGCTTAGGGACAGATTACGAGCAGTACTTC

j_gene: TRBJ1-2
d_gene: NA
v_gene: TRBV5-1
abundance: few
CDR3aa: CASRLEWGDYGYTF
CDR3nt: TGCGCCAGCAGATTAGAGTGGGGGGACTATGGCTACACCTTC

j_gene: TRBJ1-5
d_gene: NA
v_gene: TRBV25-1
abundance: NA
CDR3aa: CASSGSDGQPQHF
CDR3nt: TGTGCCAGCAGCGGGTCCGACGGGCAGCCCCAGCATTTT

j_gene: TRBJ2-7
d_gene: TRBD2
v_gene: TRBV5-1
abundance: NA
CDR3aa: CASSFGGGSSSYEQYF
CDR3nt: TGCGCCAGCAGCTTTGGGGGGGGTAGCAGCTCCTACGAGCAGTACTTC

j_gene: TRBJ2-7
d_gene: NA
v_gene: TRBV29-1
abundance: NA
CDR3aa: CSVWRTDYNEQYF
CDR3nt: TGCAGCGTTTGGAGGACAGACTACAACGAGCAGTACTTC

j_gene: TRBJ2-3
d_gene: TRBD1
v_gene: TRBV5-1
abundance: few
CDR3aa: CASSLTGVGTDTQYF
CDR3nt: TGCGCCAGCAGCTTAACAGGGGTGGGCACAGATACGCAGTATTTT

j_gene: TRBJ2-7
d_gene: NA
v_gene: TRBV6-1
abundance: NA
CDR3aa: CASSEIQEAYEQYF
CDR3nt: TGTGCCAGCAGTGAAATCCAGGAGGCCTACGAGCAGTACTTC

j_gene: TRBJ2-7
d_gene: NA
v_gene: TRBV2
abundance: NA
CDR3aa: CASSLSSYEQYF
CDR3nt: TGTGCCAGCAGTTTGAGTTCCTACGAGCAGTACTTC

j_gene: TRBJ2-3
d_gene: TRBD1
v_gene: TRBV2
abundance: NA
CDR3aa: CASGGTGVTDTQYF
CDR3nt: TGTGCCAGCGGCGGGACAGGGGTGACAGATACGCAGTATTTT

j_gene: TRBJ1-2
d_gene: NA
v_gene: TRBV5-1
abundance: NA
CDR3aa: CASSLGASSYGYTF
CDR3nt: TGCGCCAGCAGCTTGGGGGCATCAAGCTATGGCTACACCTTC

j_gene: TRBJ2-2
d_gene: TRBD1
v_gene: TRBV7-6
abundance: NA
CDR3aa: CASRPTGASGELFF
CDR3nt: TGTGCCAGCCGCCCGACAGGGGCTTCCGGGGAGCTGTTTTTT

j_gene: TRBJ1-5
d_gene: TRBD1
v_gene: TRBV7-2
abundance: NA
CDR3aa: CASSGQGGQPQHF
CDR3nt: TGTGCCAGCAGCGGACAGGGAGGTCAGCCCCAGCATTTT

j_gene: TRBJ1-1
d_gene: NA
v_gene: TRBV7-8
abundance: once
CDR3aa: CASSFGQVLDAFF
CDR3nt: TGTGCCAGCAGCTTTGGGCAGGTGTTGGATGCTTTCTTT

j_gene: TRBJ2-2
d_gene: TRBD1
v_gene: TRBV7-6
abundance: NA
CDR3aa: CASSRTGPTGELFF
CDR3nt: TGTGCCAGCAGCCGGACAGGGCCCACCGGGGAGCTGTTTTTT

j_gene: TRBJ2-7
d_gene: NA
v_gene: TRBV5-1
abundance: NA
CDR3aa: CASSLTGPSYEQYF
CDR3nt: TGCGCCAGCAGCTTAACAGGTCCATCCTACGAGCAGTACTTC

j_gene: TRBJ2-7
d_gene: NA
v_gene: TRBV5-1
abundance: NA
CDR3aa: CASSQGGGPPPYEQYF
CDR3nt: TGCGCCAGCAGTCAAGGTGGGGGCCCTCCCCCCTACGAGCAGTACTTC

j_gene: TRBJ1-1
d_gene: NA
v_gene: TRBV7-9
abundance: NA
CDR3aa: CASSLTAGSHTEAFF
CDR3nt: TGTGCCAGCAGCTTAACCGCAGGGTCGCACACTGAAGCTTTCTTT

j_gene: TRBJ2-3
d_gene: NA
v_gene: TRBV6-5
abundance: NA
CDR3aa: CASRRDLTDTQYF
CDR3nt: TGTGCCAGCAGGAGGGATCTCACAGATACGCAGTATTTT

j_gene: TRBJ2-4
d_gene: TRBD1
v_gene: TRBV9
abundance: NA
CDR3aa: CASSVGGQGGNIQYF
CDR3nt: TGTGCCAGCAGCGTGGGGGGACAGGGAGGGAACATTCAGTACTTC

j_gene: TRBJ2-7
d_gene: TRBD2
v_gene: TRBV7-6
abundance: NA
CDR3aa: CASSPLAGSSYEQYF
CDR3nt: TGTGCCAGCAGCCCTTTAGCGGGGAGCTCCTACGAGCAGTACTTC

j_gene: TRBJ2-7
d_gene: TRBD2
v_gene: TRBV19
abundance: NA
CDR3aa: CASRTSGGPGEQYF
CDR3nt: TGTGCCAGCAGGACTAGCGGGGGCCCCGGGGAGCAGTACTTC

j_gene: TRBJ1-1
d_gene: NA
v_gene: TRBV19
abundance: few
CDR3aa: CASSIQNTEAFF
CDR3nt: TGTGCCAGTAGTATACAGAACACTGAAGCTTTCTTT